The following is a TCR beta chain sequence with its context. Germline loops: CDR1 MNHEY, CDR2 SVGAGI. This CDR3 has 14 residues. V trimming: 0 bases; J trimming: 7 bases; junction bases outside the gene matches: 2. The record originates from a study of cytomegalovirus exposure and HLA in healthy donors. PCR was performed using 60 Vbeta and 13 Jbeta primers. Sequencing used immunoSEQ multiplex PCR; TCRdb keeps in-frame clones, though not all of them. The sample has fewer than 45,000 clones, and its top ten clones hold around 1.8%. The specimen was PBMCs. The J gene is TRBJ2-7, the V gene TRBV6-5, with 11 bases matching TRBD2. This receptor was taken from a woman aged 30 to 39 in good health and CMV-seronegative. As DNA, the CDR3 is TGTGCCAGCAGTTACTCGGGGACTAGCGGAGAGCAGTACTTC. Residues: CASSYSGTSGEQYF.